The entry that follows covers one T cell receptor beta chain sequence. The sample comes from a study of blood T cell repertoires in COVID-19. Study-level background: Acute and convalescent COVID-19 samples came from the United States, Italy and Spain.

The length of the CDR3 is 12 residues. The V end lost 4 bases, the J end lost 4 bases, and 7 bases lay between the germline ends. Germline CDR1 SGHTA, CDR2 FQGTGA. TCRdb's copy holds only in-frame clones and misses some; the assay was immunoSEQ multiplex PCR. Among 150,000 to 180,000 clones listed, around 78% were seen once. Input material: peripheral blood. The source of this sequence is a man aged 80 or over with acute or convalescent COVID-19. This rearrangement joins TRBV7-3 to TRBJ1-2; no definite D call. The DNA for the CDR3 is TGTGCCAGCAGCTCCCCCGGCTATGGCTACACCTTC. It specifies CASSSPGYGYTF.